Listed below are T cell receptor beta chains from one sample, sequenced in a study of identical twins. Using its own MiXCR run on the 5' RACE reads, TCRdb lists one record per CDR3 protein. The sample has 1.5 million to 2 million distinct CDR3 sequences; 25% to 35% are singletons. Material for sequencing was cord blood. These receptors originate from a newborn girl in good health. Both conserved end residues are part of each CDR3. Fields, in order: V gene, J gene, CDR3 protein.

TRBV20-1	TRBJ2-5	CSARTGGGQYNEQYF
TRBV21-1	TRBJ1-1	CASSKSGGRTEAFF
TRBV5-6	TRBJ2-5	CASSRPETQETQYF
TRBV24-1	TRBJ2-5	CATSAGRETQYF
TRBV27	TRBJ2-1	CASSMTSGRMGEQFF
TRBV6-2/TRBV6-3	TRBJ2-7	CASSPRPLGVRGLYEQYF
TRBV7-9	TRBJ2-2	CASSLASGGLNTGELFF
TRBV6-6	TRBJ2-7	CASSASGGATYEQYF
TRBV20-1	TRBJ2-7	CSARGQGWYEQYF
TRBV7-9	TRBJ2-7	CASSLTLGTSDPYEQYF
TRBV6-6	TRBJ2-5	CASHRQETQYF
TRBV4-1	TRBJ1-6	CAGSRTGGYNSPLHF